What follows is one TCR beta chain and its context. The repertoire was sequenced with immunoSEQ multiplex PCR; TCRdb's copy has only in-frame clones and lacks some. The data hold about 370,000 clones, with 87% observed a single time. This record belongs to a study of blood T cell repertoires in COVID-19. The CDR3 covers 17 residues. J gave up 3 bases and V 3 bases, and 10 bases lay outside the gene matches. CDR1 GTSNPN and CDR2 SVGIG come from the germline V gene (reference sequence). The sequence was obtained from a woman aged 25 to 39 with COVID-19, enrolled during active disease. The chain uses TRBV30 and TRBJ2-6, with 8 nucleotides matching TRBD1. Material for sequencing was peripheral blood. CDR3 amino acids: CAWSPRTGKGGANVLTF. The CDR3, as DNA: TGTGCCTGGAGCCCGAGGACAGGGAAAGGTGGGGCCAACGTCCTGACTTTC.